What follows are 27 T cell receptor beta chains derived from one specimen sequenced in a study of Tregs in tolerant kidney transplant recipients. The table came from immunoSEQ multiplex PCR; TCRdb's copy has only in-frame clones and leaves some out. The sample has just over 30,000 clones, about four fifths seen once. Their antigen targets remain unknown. The sequenced sample was Tregs from blood cultured with allogeneic cells. Every receptor here comes from a human donor in good health.

The chain combines TRBV30 with TRBJ1-5; D might be TRBD1 (6 bases). The CDR3 spans 16 residues. CDR1 is GTSNPN, CDR2 SVGIG, per germline (reference sequence). The germline V and J ends were trimmed by 0 bases and 3 bases, with 15 bases remaining between them. CDR3 DNA: TGTGCCTGGAGTGTAGAACATGCAGGGGTCAATCAGCCCCAGCATTTT. Protein sequence: CAWSVEHAGVNQPQHF. The variable domain in full, with the rest retrieved from reference TRBV30 and TRBJ1-5, is SQTIHQWPATLVQPVGSPLSLECTVEGTSNPNLYWYRQAAGRGLQLLFYSVGIGQISSEVPQNLSASRPQDRQFILSSKKLLLSDSGFYLCAWSVEHAGVNQPQHFGDGTRLSIL.

The chain links TRBV6-1 to TRBJ2-3, with unresolved D. Germline values: CDR1 MNHNS, CDR2 SASEGT. The CDR3 contains 9 residues. Trimming removed 5 bases at V and 7 bases at J, with 1 base between. The CDR3 sequence: CASSHTQYF. CDR3 in DNA: TGTGCCAGCAGTCATACGCAGTATTTT.

This chain connects TRBV7-9 to TRBJ2-7, with D possibly being TRBD2 (6 bases). Per germline, CDR1 SEHNR and CDR2 FQNEAQ (reference sequence). The CDR3 is 14 residues long. The V end was cut by 3 bases, the J end by 1 base, with 10 bases between. CDR3 bases: TGTGCCAGCAGCTTGGGGGGTAGGTCCTACGAGCAGTACTTC. Protein product: CASSLGGRSYEQYF.

This clone is termed medium-sized. This chain joins TRBV5-1 and TRBJ1-1; 7 bases agree with TRBD1. The CDR3 is made up of 15 amino acids. The trim removed 2 bases at V and 3 bases at J, leaving 7 bases unmatched. Germline CDR1 and CDR2: SGHRS and YFSETQ. The CDR3 is CASSLGTARDTEAFF. The CDR3 DNA follows: TGCGCCAGCAGCTTAGGGACAGCCCGTGACACTGAAGCTTTCTTT. The full variable domain, rest sourced from reference TRBV5-1 and TRBJ1-1, is KAGVTQTPRYLIKTRGQQVTLSCSPISGHRSVSWYQQTPGQGLQFLFEYFSETQRNKGNFPGRFSGRQFSNSRSEMNVSTLELGDSALYLCASSLGTARDTEAFFGQGTRLTVV.

This clone was seen a handful of times. The chain joins TRBV19 to TRBJ1-2; D unresolved. This CDR3 contains 14 residues. Looked up from germline, CDR1 is LNHDA and CDR2 is SQIVND (reference sequence). V was cut by 5 bases and J by 7 bases, with 17 bases left in between. The CDR3 DNA sequence: TGTGCCAGTAGTCAGGAGAGTTTAGTAGGTGGCTACACCTTC. It encodes CASSQESLVGGYTF. The full variable domain, completed using reference TRBV19 and TRBJ1-2, is DGGITQSPKYLFRKEGQNVTLSCEQNLNHDAMYWYRQDPGQGLRLIYYSQIVNDFQKGDIAEGYSVSREKKESFPLTVTSAQKNPTAFYLCASSQESLVGGYTFGSGTRLTVV.

The chain is built from TRBV7-4 and TRBJ2-7; D might be TRBD2 (5 bases). This CDR3 comprises 11 residues. Germline CDR1 and CDR2: SGHVT and SQSDAQ. The CDR3 protein is CARGGSYEQYF. The CDR3 DNA sequence: TGTGCTAGAGGCGGGTCCTACGAGCAGTACTTC.

The chain joins TRBV5-6 to TRBJ2-7; 11 nucleotides match TRBD2. Germline V gene sequence: CDR1 SGHDT, CDR2 YYEEEE. CDR3 size: 17 residues. V trimming: 0 bases; J trimming: 1 base; junction bases outside the gene matches: 6. CDR3 sequence (DNA): TGTGCCAGCAGCTTGGCCGTCGGGACTAGCGGATCCTACGAGCAGTACTTC. Encoded protein: CASSLAVGTSGSYEQYF.

The chain uses TRBV9 and TRBJ1-1; no definite D call. Germline loops: CDR1 SGDLS, CDR2 YYNGEE. This CDR3 has 13 residues. Trimming removed 0 bases at V and 5 bases at J, with 8 bases between. The CDR3 protein is CASSVGVITEAFF. In nucleotides, the CDR3 is TGTGCCAGCAGCGTAGGGGTGATTACTGAAGCTTTCTTT.

The CDR3 DNA follows: TGTGCCAGCAGCCCCCCCGTCAGGGAGCAGTTCTTC. Translating it yields CASSPPVREQFF. The chain carries TRBV11-3 and TRBJ2-1; unclear D gene. Trimming took off 5 bases at V and 10 bases at J, with 12 bases between the two ends. The CDR3 extends over 12 amino acids. The germline V gene has CDR1 SGHNT and CDR2 YENEEA.

V and J are TRBV7-2 and TRBJ1-1; no reliable D call. Trimming removed 5 bases from V and 7 bases from J, with 11 bases in between. From germline, CDR1 is SGHTA and CDR2 FQGNSA. The CDR3 is 12 residues long. DNA for the CDR3: TGTGCCAGCAGCGCAAACTGGGGTGAAGCTTTCTTT. This translates into CASSANWGEAFF.

The chain joins TRBV5-1 to TRBJ1-2; no clear D. This CDR3 is built from 15 residues. V gave up 0 bases and J gave up 2 bases, with 11 bases separating them. The germline V gene has CDR1 SGHRS and CDR2 YFSETQ. The CDR3 region has the DNA TGCGCCAGCAGCTTGGCTCCAGACGGAAACTATGGCTACACCTTC. This encodes CASSLAPDGNYGYTF.

The V call is TRBV27, the J call TRBJ2-7; 9 bases map to TRBD1. The V gene end was trimmed by 2 bases and the J gene end by 6 bases; junction bases not matched to a gene: 8. The CDR3 is 15 amino acids. Germline V lookup: CDR1 MNHEY, CDR2 SMNVEV (reference sequence). CDR3 DNA: TGTGCCAGCAGTTTAAGGGGACAGGGTTTTTCCGAGCAGTACTTC. Protein product: CASSLRGQGFSEQYF.

Here the CDR3 reads CASSIWRDRGNEQFF. As DNA, the CDR3 is TGTGCCAGTAGTATATGGAGGGACAGGGGGAATGAGCAGTTCTTC. V is TRBV19 and J is TRBJ2-1; 11 bases align to TRBD1. The CDR3 spans 15 residues. Looked up from germline, CDR1 is LNHDA and CDR2 is SQIVND (reference sequence). V shed 2 bases and J 7 bases; nucleotides not matched to a gene: 4.

This clone has a single count. This chain joins TRBV5-1 and TRBJ2-5; 7 bases line up with TRBD2. The CDR3 loop spans 16 amino acids. In germline, CDR1 is SGHRS, CDR2 YFSETQ. V was pared by 4 bases and J by 2 bases, with 11 bases of the junction left unmatched. The CDR3 DNA follows: TGCGCCAGCAGCCCCGGGAGGAGGTTGGATCAAGAGACCCAGTACTTC. It is translated as CASSPGRRLDQETQYF.

CDR3 sequence reads: CSATSGETQYF. The CDR3 DNA reads TGCAGTGCGACTAGCGGGGAGACCCAGTACTTC. V and J are TRBV20-1 and TRBJ2-5, with 10 bases matching TRBD2. J gave up 5 bases and V 6 bases, and 0 bases lay outside the gene matches. In germline, CDR1 is DFQATT, CDR2 SNEGSKA (reference sequence). The length of the CDR3 is 11 residues.

V is TRBV30 and J is TRBJ1-1, with unresolved D. This CDR3 region has 15 residues. Germline CDR1 is GTSNPN and CDR2 is SVGIG (reference sequence). Trimming removed 4 bases from V and 4 bases from J, with 19 bases in between. The CDR3 reads CAWTSVPAEVTEAFF. DNA of the CDR3: TGTGCCTGGACCTCCGTCCCTGCCGAGGTCACTGAAGCTTTCTTT.

The chain employs TRBV19 and TRBJ2-5, with TRBD1 matching 7 bases. The germline CDR1 and CDR2 sequences are LNHDA and SQIVND (reference sequence). CDR3 length: 16 residues. The V segment lost 5 bases and the J segment 5 bases; nucleotides outside the gene matches: 14. In DNA form, the CDR3 reads TGTGCCAGTAGTTTCTTGGACAGGATTAAGGGGGAGACCCAGTACTTC. Translation: CASSFLDRIKGETQYF.

The chain employs TRBV19 and TRBJ2-7, with TRBD2 as a possible D gene (5 bases). Germline V gene sequence: CDR1 LNHDA, CDR2 SQIVND (reference sequence). The CDR3 consists of 16 residues. Trimming removed 3 bases from V and 2 bases from J, with 17 bases in between. The CDR3 spells CASSMGWSEGTYEQYF. The CDR3 DNA sequence: TGTGCCAGTAGTATGGGTTGGTCTGAGGGTACCTACGAGCAGTACTTC.

Note on this clone: The DNA is left out, because the CDR3 cannot be placed on it with certainty; the CDR3 is given as TCRdb lists it. This chain uses TRBV21-1 with TRBJ1-2; TRBD1 is the table's D call, not checked against the DNA. TRBV21-1 is flagged as a pseudogene. The CDR3 adds up to 14 amino acids, both ends counted. The CDR3 loop is CASVGIGTVYGYTF.

The chain has TRBV4-1 and TRBJ2-3; 7 bases agree with TRBD2. The germline V gene has CDR1 MGHRA and CDR2 YSYEKL. The V and J ends lost 1 base and 2 bases, in that order; junction bases with no gene match: 3. The CDR3 is 15 residues long. The CDR3 DNA reads TGCGCCAGCAGCCAAGGAAGGGACTACACAGATACGCAGTATTTT. Translation: CASSQGRDYTDTQYF.

In its sample, this clone was seen once. The chain joins TRBV2 to TRBJ2-3; a weak D match, TRBD1 (6 bases). CDR3 size: 10 residues. Trimming took 10 bases from V and 9 from J, leaving 11 bases between them. The germline V gene has CDR1 SNHLY and CDR2 FYNNEI. CDR3 sequence reads: CATLGATQYF. The CDR3 DNA reads TGTGCCACATTGGGGGCCACGCAGTATTTT.

This chain uses TRBV11-3 with TRBJ2-5, with 8 bases identical to TRBD2. The CDR3 contains 17 residues. The ends lost 0 bases at V and 3 bases at J; junction bases unmatched: 9. Germline assignment: CDR1 SGHNT and CDR2 YENEEA. The DNA for the CDR3 is TGTGCCAGCAGCTTAGATTCTGCAGCGGGAGTAGAAGAGACCCAGTACTTC. It codes for CASSLDSAAGVEETQYF.

This chain connects TRBV11-3 to TRBJ2-1; D unclear. The CDR3 has 14 amino acids. V dropped 1 base and J dropped 10 bases, with 14 bases sitting between them. The germline gives CDR1 SGHNT, CDR2 YENEEA. CDR3 in amino acids: CASSLVNGGLEQFF. The CDR3 nucleotides read TGTGCCAGCAGCTTAGTTAATGGTGGTTTGGAGCAGTTCTTC.

This sequence joins TRBV5-4 and TRBJ2-5; 8 bases match TRBD2. This CDR3 has 16 residues. The germline CDR1 and CDR2 sequences are SGHNT and YYREEE (reference sequence). J was trimmed by 4 bases and V by 0 bases; bases with no gene match: 8. The CDR3 loop reads CASSLGLAGHIETQYF. The CDR3 DNA follows: TGTGCCAGCAGCTTGGGGCTAGCGGGCCATATAGAGACCCAGTACTTC.

J is TRBJ1-2 and V is TRBV5-1; D remains ambiguous. CDR1 and CDR2 (germline): SGHRS, YFSETQ. The V end lost 0 bases, the J end lost 4 bases, and 7 bases lay between the germline ends. The CDR3 contains 13 residues. The CDR3 here is CASSLEGSYGYTF. For the CDR3, the DNA is TGCGCCAGCAGCTTGGAGGGCAGCTATGGCTACACCTTC.

This clone was picked up one time. The chain couples TRBV5-1 to TRBJ1-4, with 9 bases identical to TRBD1. Germline CDR1 is SGHRS and CDR2 is YFSETQ. V lost 1 base to trimming and J lost 7 bases; unmatched junction nucleotides: 2. The CDR3 has 14 amino acids. For the CDR3, the DNA is TGCGCCAGCAGCTTGCGGACAGGGGCTGAAAAACTGTTTTTT. It codes for CASSLRTGAEKLFF.

As regards this clone: One end of the junction fails to match germline, which may point to a read error. The V gene is TRBV6-6, the J gene TRBJ2-5, with 10 bases aligning to TRBD2. Germline CDR1 is MNHNY and CDR2 is SVGAGI (reference sequence). The CDR3 runs to 15 residues. CDR3: CAGSGGGAGQETQYF. Written as DNA, the CDR3 is TGTGCCGGCAGCGGGGGGGGCGCAGGGCAAGAGACCCAGTACTTC.